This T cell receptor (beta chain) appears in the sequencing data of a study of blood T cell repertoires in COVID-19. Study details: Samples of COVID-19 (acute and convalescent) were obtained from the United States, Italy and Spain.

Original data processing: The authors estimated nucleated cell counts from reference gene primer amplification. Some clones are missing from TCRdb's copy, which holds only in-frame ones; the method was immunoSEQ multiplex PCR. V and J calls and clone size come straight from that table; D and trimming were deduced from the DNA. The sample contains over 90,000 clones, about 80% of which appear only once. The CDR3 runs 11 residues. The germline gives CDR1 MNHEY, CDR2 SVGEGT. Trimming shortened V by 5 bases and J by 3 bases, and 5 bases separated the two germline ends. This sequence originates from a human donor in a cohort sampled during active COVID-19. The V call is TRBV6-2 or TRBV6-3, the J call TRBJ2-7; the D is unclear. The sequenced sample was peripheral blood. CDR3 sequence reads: CASSIDYEQYF. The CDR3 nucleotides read TGTGCCAGCAGTATAGACTACGAGCAGTACTTC.